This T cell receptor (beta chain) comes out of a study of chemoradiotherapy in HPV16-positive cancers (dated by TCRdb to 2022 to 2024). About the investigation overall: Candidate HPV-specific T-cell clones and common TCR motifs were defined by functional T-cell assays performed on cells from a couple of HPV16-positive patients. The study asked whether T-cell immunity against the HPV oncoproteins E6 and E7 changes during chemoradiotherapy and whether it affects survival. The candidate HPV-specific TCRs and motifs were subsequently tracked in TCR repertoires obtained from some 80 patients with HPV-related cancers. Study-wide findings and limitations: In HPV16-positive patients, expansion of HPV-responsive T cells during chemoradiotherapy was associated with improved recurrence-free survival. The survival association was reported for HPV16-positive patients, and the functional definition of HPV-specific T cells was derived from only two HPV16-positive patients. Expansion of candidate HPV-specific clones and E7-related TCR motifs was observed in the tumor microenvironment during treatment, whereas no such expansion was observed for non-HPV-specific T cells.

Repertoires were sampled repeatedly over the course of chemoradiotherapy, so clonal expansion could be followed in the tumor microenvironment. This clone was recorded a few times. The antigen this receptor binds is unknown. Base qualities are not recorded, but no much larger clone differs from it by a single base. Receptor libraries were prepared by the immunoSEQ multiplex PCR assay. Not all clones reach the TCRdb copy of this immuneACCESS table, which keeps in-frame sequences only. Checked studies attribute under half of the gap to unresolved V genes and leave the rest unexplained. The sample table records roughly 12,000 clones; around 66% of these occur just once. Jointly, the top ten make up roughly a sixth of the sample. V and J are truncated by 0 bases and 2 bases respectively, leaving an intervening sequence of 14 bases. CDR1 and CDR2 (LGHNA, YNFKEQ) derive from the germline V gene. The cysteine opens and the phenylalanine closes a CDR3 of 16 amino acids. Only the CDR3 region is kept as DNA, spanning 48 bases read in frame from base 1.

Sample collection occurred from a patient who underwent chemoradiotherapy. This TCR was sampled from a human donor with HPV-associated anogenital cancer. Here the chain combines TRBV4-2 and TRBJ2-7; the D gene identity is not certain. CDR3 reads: CASSQDIEASAYEQYF. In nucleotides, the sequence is TGTGCCAGCAGCCAAGATATAGAGGCGAGTGCCTACGAGCAGTACTTC.